This T cell receptor (beta chain) was observed in a study of molecular identifiers for immune sequencing clone quantification. Study-wide results and limits: Same-barcode identical TCR molecules could make highly expanded clones look smaller than they are.

The CDR3 spans 14 residues. After removal of 3 bases from V and 15 bases from J, the junction contained 9 bases not matched to a gene. Per the germline V gene, CDR1 is LNHDA and CDR2 is SQIVND (reference sequence). The sorting of naive CD8 T cells used the CD8+CD4-CCR7+CD45RA+ phenotype. TCRdb redid the calling of the PCR reads with MiXCR, one entry per CDR3 protein. Here the sample spans about 510,000 distinct CDR3 sequences, around 23% being singletons. This clonotype turned up a few times. Its antigen is as yet unknown. Material: naive CD8+ T cells from blood, with Jurkat cell RNA spiked in. Subset reported: FACS-sorted CD8+CD4-CCR7+CD45RA+ naive T cells. The clonotype comes from a human donor in good health. Some libraries in this study had Jurkat cell RNA spiked in. The chain uses TRBV19 and TRBJ2-1, with TRBD2 matching 12 bases. The CDR3, as DNA: TGTGCCAGTAGTATCCCTAGCGGGAGGGGACTGGTGTTCTTC. Translating it yields CASSIPSGRGLVFF. The full variable domain, rest sourced from reference TRBV19 and TRBJ2-1, is DGGITQSPKYLFRKEGQNVTLSCEQNLNHDAMYWYRQDPGQGLRLIYYSQIVNDFQKGDIAEGYSVSREKKESFPLTVTSAQKNPTAFYLCASSIPSGRGLVFFGPGTRLTVL.